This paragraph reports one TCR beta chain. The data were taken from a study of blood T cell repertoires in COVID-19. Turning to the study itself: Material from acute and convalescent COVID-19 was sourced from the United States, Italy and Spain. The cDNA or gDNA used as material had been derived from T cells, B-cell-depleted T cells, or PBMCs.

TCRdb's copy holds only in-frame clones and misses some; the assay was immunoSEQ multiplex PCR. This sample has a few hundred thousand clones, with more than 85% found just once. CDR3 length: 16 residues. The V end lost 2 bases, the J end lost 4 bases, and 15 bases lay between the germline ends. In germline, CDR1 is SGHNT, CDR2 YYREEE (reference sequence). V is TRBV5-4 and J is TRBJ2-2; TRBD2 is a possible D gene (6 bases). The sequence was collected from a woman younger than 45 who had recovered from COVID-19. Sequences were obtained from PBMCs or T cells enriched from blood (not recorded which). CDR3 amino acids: CASSFILVGGTGELFF. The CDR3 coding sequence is TGTGCCAGCAGCTTCATCTTAGTCGGGGGCACCGGGGAGCTGTTTTTT.